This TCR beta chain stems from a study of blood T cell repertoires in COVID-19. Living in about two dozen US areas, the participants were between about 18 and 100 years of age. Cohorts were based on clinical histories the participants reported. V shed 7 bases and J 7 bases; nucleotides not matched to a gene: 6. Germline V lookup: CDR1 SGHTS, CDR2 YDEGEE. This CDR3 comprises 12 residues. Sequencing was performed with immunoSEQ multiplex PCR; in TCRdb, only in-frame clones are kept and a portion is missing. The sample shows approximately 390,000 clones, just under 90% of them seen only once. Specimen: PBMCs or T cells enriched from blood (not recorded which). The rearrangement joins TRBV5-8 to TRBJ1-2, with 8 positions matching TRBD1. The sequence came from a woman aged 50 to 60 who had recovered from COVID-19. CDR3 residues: CASAGQGFGYTF. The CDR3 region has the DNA TGTGCCAGCGCTGGACAGGGCTTTGGCTACACCTTC.